These 25 T cell receptor beta chains originate from one sample sequenced in a study of beta chain features in type 1 diabetes. Every isolated RNA sample was fully reverse transcribed, so sequencing captured expressed TCRB transcripts. Profiling relied on immunoSEQ multiplex PCR, and the TCRdb table lists in-frame clones only, not all of them. The sample records approximately 250,000 clones, around 9.9% being singletons. These receptors have no known antigen. Study-wide points: Moderate yet significant TCRB CDR3 shortening was seen in Type 1 diabetes patients in all four CD4+ subsets.

Material for sequencing was naive CD4+ T cells from blood. The receptors here all came from a man aged 25 to 40 with type 1 diabetes.

The genes are TRBV5-1 and TRBJ2-7, with a possible D match to TRBD1 (6 bases). This CDR3 is 14 amino acids long. The V end lost 0 bases, the J end lost 2 bases, and 9 bases lay between the germline ends. The germline V gene encodes CDR1 SGHRS and CDR2 YFSETQ. CDR3 bases: TGCGCCAGCAGCTTGGTGGACAGTACCTACGAGCAGTACTTC. Residues: CASSLVDSTYEQYF.

This clone has just a few counts. The chain has TRBV9 and TRBJ2-3, with 9 bases lining up with TRBD1. V shed 3 bases and J 3 bases; nucleotides not matched to a gene: 2. Germline CDR1 and CDR2: SGDLS and YYNGEE. The CDR3 is 14 amino acids. CDR3 DNA: TGTGCCAGCAGCGCACAGGGGGCAACAGATACGCAGTATTTT. Translation gives CASSAQGATDTQYF. The full variable domain, with the rest looked up from reference TRBV9 and TRBJ2-3, is DSGVTQTPKHLITATGQRVTLRCSPRSGDLSVYWYQQSLDQGLQFLIQYYNGEERAKGNILERFSAQQFPDLHSELNLSSLELGDSALYFCASSAQGATDTQYFGPGTRLTVL.

The J gene is TRBJ1-2, the V gene TRBV5-1; D ambiguous. Germline V gene sequence: CDR1 SGHRS, CDR2 YFSETQ. Trimming removed 4 bases at V and 0 bases at J, with 13 bases between. This CDR3 has 15 residues. The CDR3 sequence: CASSLTLPTNYGYTF. The CDR3 coding sequence is TGCGCCAGCAGCCTAACTCTTCCTACTAACTATGGCTACACCTTC. Complete variable domain (other parts from reference TRBV5-1 and TRBJ1-2): KAGVTQTPRYLIKTRGQQVTLSCSPISGHRSVSWYQQTPGQGLQFLFEYFSETQRNKGNFPGRFSGRQFSNSRSEMNVSTLELGDSALYLCASSLTLPTNYGYTFGSGTRLTVV.

This rearrangement joins TRBV18 to TRBJ1-2; D gene uncertain. This CDR3 has 13 residues. CDR1 and CDR2 (germline): KGHSH, LQKENI. V was clipped by 10 bases and J by 9 bases, with 21 bases between them. CDR3 in DNA: TGTGCCACCGATAATATCAGGAAAAAGCGCTACACCTTC. The encoded protein is CATDNIRKKRYTF.

The chain links TRBV7-2 to TRBJ1-5; the D gene is possibly TRBD1 (6 bases). Trimming removed 5 bases at V and 6 bases at J, with 17 bases between. Germline CDR1 is SGHTA and CDR2 is FQGNSA. The CDR3 has 15 residues. CDR3 in DNA: TGTGCCAGCAGCCTTGAACAGGGATTTCGTCAGCCCCAGCATTTT. It encodes CASSLEQGFRQPQHF.

The J gene is TRBJ2-3, the V gene TRBV7-8, with a tentative D call TRBD2 (5 bases). The CDR3 spans 16 residues. The germline V gene encodes CDR1 SGHVS and CDR2 FQNEAQ. V was clipped by 8 bases and J by 3 bases, with 21 bases between them. CDR3 residues: CASSRRGLAMTDTQYF. The CDR3 bases are TGTGCCAGCTCCCGTAGAGGGCTAGCTATGACAGATACGCAGTATTTT.

This clone has more than one count but fewer than ten. The sample carries other DNA sequences with the same CDR3. V gene TRBV9 combines with J gene TRBJ1-2; D not certain. There are 13 residues in the CDR3. V shed 0 bases and J shed 0 bases, with 3 bases lying between them. Germline loops: CDR1 SGDLS, CDR2 YYNGEE. The CDR3 reads CASSVDTNYGYTF. The CDR3 DNA is TGTGCCAGCAGCGTAGACACTAACTATGGCTACACCTTC. Variable domain in full (rest from reference TRBV9 and TRBJ1-2): DSGVTQTPKHLITATGQRVTLRCSPRSGDLSVYWYQQSLDQGLQFLIQYYNGEERAKGNILERFSAQQFPDLHSELNLSSLELGDSALYFCASSVDTNYGYTFGSGTRLTVV.

The gene calls are TRBV4-3 and TRBJ2-7, with 8 bases matching TRBD2. J gave up 5 bases and V 0 bases, and 9 bases lay outside the gene matches. The CDR3 runs to 16 residues. Germline CDR1 is LGHNA and CDR2 is YSLEER. The CDR3 protein is CASSQDEGTRRNEQYF. The CDR3 DNA reads TGCGCCAGCAGCCAAGATGAAGGGACTAGGCGCAACGAGCAGTACTTC.

There are a few counts of this clone. J is TRBJ2-5 and V is TRBV4-1; D may be TRBD2 (6 bases). Germline-derived CDR1 and CDR2 are MGHRA and YSYEKL. The CDR3 contains 15 residues. Trimming took 2 bases from V and 7 from J, leaving 17 bases between them. The CDR3 is CASSQPRGLGGTQYF. In DNA form, the CDR3 reads TGCGCCAGCAGCCAACCCCGAGGACTGGGGGGGACCCAGTACTTC.

This clone was observed a handful of times. This sequence joins TRBV7-2 and TRBJ2-2; D is possibly TRBD1 (6 bases). This CDR3 has 12 amino acids. Trimming pared 1 base from V and 14 bases from J, leaving 11 bases between. CDR1 and CDR2 from the germline V gene are SGHTA and FQGNSA. The CDR3 DNA follows: TGTGCCAGCAGCTTAGTGGTCAGGGGCCTGTTTTTT. Protein: CASSLVVRGLFF.

This clone was seen a few times. This chain joins TRBV5-1 and TRBJ2-1; TRBD1 might be the D (6 bases). Trimming shortened V by 0 bases and J by 6 bases, and 10 bases separated the two germline ends. This CDR3 contains 14 residues. CDR1 SGHRS and CDR2 YFSETQ come from the germline V gene. The CDR3, as DNA: TGCGCCAGCAGCTTGGGACAGGTACTCAATGAGCAGTTCTTC. Its translation: CASSLGQVLNEQFF.

A few counts support this clone. The V gene is TRBV4-1, the J gene TRBJ1-5, with TRBD1 matching over 7 bases. The junction had 11 bases not matched to a gene; V was cut back by 3 bases and J by 3 bases. The germline CDR1 and CDR2 sequences are MGHRA and YSYEKL. The CDR3 has 17 amino acids. CDR3 in DNA: TGCGCCAGCAGCCATCTTCCCACAGGGGCACTCAATCAGCCCCAGCATTTT. It translates to CASSHLPTGALNQPQHF.

This clone was detected a few times. The chain is built from TRBV19 and TRBJ2-5, with 10 bases aligning to TRBD2. This CDR3 contains 15 residues. V was pared by 6 bases and J by 5 bases, with 9 bases of the junction left unmatched. Germline CDR1 is LNHDA and CDR2 is SQIVND (reference sequence). This CDR3 is CASSRTSGLRETQYF. The CDR3 region has the DNA TGTGCCAGTAGCAGGACTAGCGGCCTCCGGGAGACCCAGTACTTC.

This clone has more than one count but fewer than ten. The V and J genes are TRBV7-8 and TRBJ1-3, with D tentatively TRBD1 (5 bases). CDR3 length: 16 residues. The V gene lost 5 bases and the J gene lost 5 bases, with 19 bases spanning the gap. The germline V gene has CDR1 SGHVS and CDR2 FQNEAQ. In DNA, the CDR3 is TGTGCCAGCAGCGTTGACAGACCACCTGAGAGAAACACCATATATTTT. Its translation: CASSVDRPPERNTIYF.

The V gene is TRBV15, the J gene TRBJ2-3, with a weak D call TRBD2 (7 bases). The CDR3 is 15 amino acids. Germline-derived CDR1 and CDR2 are LNHNV and YYDKDF (reference sequence). V shed 5 bases and J shed 1 base, with 13 bases lying between them. The CDR3 region is CATSDLGGGTDTQYF. For the CDR3, the DNA is TGTGCCACCAGCGACCTAGGGGGGGGCACAGATACGCAGTATTTT.

The gene calls are TRBV14 and TRBJ1-1, with D tentatively TRBD1 (5 bases). CDR1 and CDR2 (germline): SGHDN, FVKESK. This CDR3 contains 16 residues. V lost 2 bases, J lost 2 bases, and 15 bases lay in between. The CDR3 bases are TGTGCCAGCAGCCAACCCCCCGGGGGGGGTAACACTGAAGCTTTCTTT. It yields the protein CASSQPPGGGNTEAFF.

The chain couples TRBV19 to TRBJ2-3; the match to TRBD2 covers 10 bases. This CDR3 comprises 13 residues. Germline CDR1 reads LNHDA; CDR2 reads SQIVND (reference sequence). V shed 6 bases and J 5 bases; nucleotides not matched to a gene: 2. The CDR3 nucleotides are TGTGCCAGTAGGGAGCGGGGGGGAGATACGCAGTATTTT. Translation: CASRERGGDTQYF. The whole variable domain, filled in from reference TRBV19 and TRBJ2-3, reads DGGITQSPKYLFRKEGQNVTLSCEQNLNHDAMYWYRQDPGQGLRLIYYSQIVNDFQKGDIAEGYSVSREKKESFPLTVTSAQKNPTAFYLCASRERGGDTQYFGPGTRLTVL.

This clone was recorded a few times. This sample also contains other DNA sequences that code for the same CDR3. This chain uses TRBV7-8 with TRBJ2-5, with a tentative D call TRBD1 (5 bases). Germline CDR1 SGHVS, CDR2 FQNEAQ. This CDR3 has 13 residues. With 1 base removed from V and 2 bases from J, the gap between germline ends came to 5 bases. The CDR3 DNA reads as TGTGCCAGCAGCTTAGGACAGCAAGAGACCCAGTACTTC. Amino acids: CASSLGQQETQYF.

This sequence joins TRBV7-2 and TRBJ2-3; D is unresolved. CDR3 length equals 12 residues. Germline loops: CDR1 SGHTA, CDR2 FQGNSA. Trimming took 4 bases from V and 6 from J, leaving 8 bases between them. The CDR3, as DNA: TGTGCCAGCAGCTATTATTCCGATACGCAGTATTTT. It specifies CASSYYSDTQYF.

CDR3 protein: CASRPAGGDEQYF. Written as DNA, the CDR3 is TGTGCCAGCAGGCCGGCGGGGGGCGACGAGCAGTACTTC. This chain links TRBV6-5 with TRBJ2-7, with 8 bases lining up with TRBD2. The CDR3 contains 13 residues. Unmatched junction bases numbered 6, after V lost 6 bases and J lost 5 bases. Germline CDR1 and CDR2: MNHEY and SVGAGI.

This clone turned up a few times. V is TRBV5-1 and J is TRBJ2-5; the D is unclear. V gave up 0 bases and J gave up 2 bases, with 5 bases separating them. Germline loops: CDR1 SGHRS, CDR2 YFSETQ. The CDR3 is 13 residues long. The CDR3 nucleotides are TGCGCCAGCAGCTTGGTTCTGCAAGAGACCCAGTACTTC. Translation: CASSLVLQETQYF.

The CDR3 nucleotides are TGTGCCAGCAGCCCTTCACAGGGTGATTCACCCCTCCACTTT. Its translation: CASSPSQGDSPLHF. The chain links TRBV2 to TRBJ1-6, with TRBD1 as a possible D gene (6 bases). This CDR3 spans 14 amino acids. V dropped 6 bases and J dropped 8 bases, with 14 bases sitting between them. Germline V CDR1 and CDR2: SNHLY, FYNNEI.

Notes on this clone: The sample holds other DNA sequences that translate to the same CDR3. This chain joins TRBV29-1 and TRBJ2-5, with 9 bases matching TRBD2. This CDR3 is built from 12 residues. Germline loops: CDR1 SQVTM, CDR2 ANQGSEA. The CDR3 is CSGGGDQETQYF. The CDR3 region has the DNA TGCAGTGGCGGGGGGGACCAAGAGACCCAGTACTTC.

V gene TRBV7-2 combines with J gene TRBJ1-2, with TRBD1 identical over 7 bases. After removal of 5 bases from V and 8 bases from J, the junction contained 11 bases not matched to a gene. This CDR3 comprises 14 residues. CDR1 and CDR2 (germline): SGHTA, FQGNSA. DNA of the CDR3: TGTGCCAGCAGCCAAGATCGGGACAGTAGGGGCTACACCTTC. Protein product: CASSQDRDSRGYTF.

There are a few counts of this clone. V usage is TRBV2 and J usage is TRBJ1-5; 8 positions agree with TRBD1. Germline trimming cut 6 bases from V and 4 bases from J; bases unmatched to any gene: 8. Germline lookup yields CDR1 SNHLY and CDR2 FYNNEI. This CDR3 has 15 amino acids. The CDR3 DNA follows: TGTGCCAGCAGGCTGGACAGGGTATCGAATCAGCCCCAGCATTTT. Translated, it gives CASRLDRVSNQPQHF.